The 32 T cell receptor beta chains below come from one sample, sequenced in a study of blood T cell repertoires in COVID-19. The repertoire was sequenced with immunoSEQ multiplex PCR; TCRdb's copy has only in-frame clones and lacks some. The sample holds about 210,000 clones, about nine tenths seen once. The sequenced sample consisted of peripheral blood. These receptors were obtained from a man aged 35-49 years with acute or convalescent COVID-19.

CDR3 in DNA: TGTGCCAGCAGTCAAAGGCTTGGGGGCCAGCCCCAGCATTTT. Amino acid sequence: CASSQRLGGQPQHF. The chain has TRBV28 and TRBJ1-5; D might be TRBD1 (6 bases). V lost 5 bases, J lost 7 bases, and 15 bases lay in between. CDR1 and CDR2 from the germline V gene are MDHEN and SYDVKM. The CDR3 contains 14 residues.

The chain combines TRBV7-2 with TRBJ2-1, with 9 bases matching TRBD1. The CDR3 contains 15 residues. V lost 4 bases and J lost 6; bases outside the gene matches: 7. From germline, CDR1 is SGHTA and CDR2 FQGNSA. In nucleotides, the CDR3 is TGTGCCAGCAGCTCCTTCCCGGGACAGGGCAATGAGCAGTTCTTC. Protein product: CASSSFPGQGNEQFF.

J is TRBJ1-6 and V is TRBV30, with D perhaps TRBD1 (5 bases). CDR3 size: 14 residues. The ends were cut back, 4 bases at V and 8 bases at J, with 15 bases in the middle. CDR1 and CDR2 (germline): GTSNPN, SVGIG (reference sequence). CDR3 amino acids: CAWIGAGFDSPLHF. DNA for the CDR3: TGTGCCTGGATTGGGGCAGGTTTCGATTCACCCCTCCACTTT.

V is TRBV10-3 and J is TRBJ2-7, with 8 bases identical to TRBD1. The germline V gene has CDR1 ENHRY and CDR2 SYGVKD. The V and J ends lost 8 bases and 3 bases, in that order; junction bases with no gene match: 6. The CDR3 has 13 residues. The chain's CDR3 is CAISTGTGYEQYF. CDR3 nucleotides: TGTGCCATCTCCACCGGGACAGGCTACGAGCAGTACTTC.

The chain joins TRBV4-2 to TRBJ2-3; D ambiguous. The CDR3 consists of 14 residues. The ends were cut back, 6 bases at V and 0 bases at J, with 10 bases in the middle. The V gene's germline CDR1 is LGHNA and CDR2 YNFKEQ. The CDR3 DNA follows: TGTGCCAGCAGAATGGCAGCGAGCACAGATACGCAGTATTTT. Its translation: CASRMAASTDTQYF.

This chain links TRBV6-5 with TRBJ1-1; D might be TRBD1 (5 bases). The CDR3 is made up of 13 amino acids. Trimming stripped 10 bases from V and 3 bases from J, with 15 bases between. Germline V gene data show CDR1 as MNHEY and CDR2 as SVGAGI. The CDR3 reads CATMWAGDTEAFF. In DNA, the CDR3 is TGTGCCACCATGTGGGCGGGGGACACTGAAGCTTTCTTT.

V is TRBV30 and J is TRBJ2-1, with a weak D call TRBD1 (6 bases). This CDR3 is built from 12 residues. The V and J ends lost 2 bases and 15 bases respectively, with 17 bases between them. Germline V gene sequence: CDR1 GTSNPN, CDR2 SVGIG (reference sequence). CDR3 amino acids: CAWSSSGEWRFF. CDR3 nucleotides: TGTGCCTGGAGTTCTTCAGGGGAGTGGAGGTTCTTC.

The CDR3 DNA reads as TGTGCCAGCAGCTTAGTCCCAGGCTCCTACGAGCAGTACTTC. It encodes CASSLVPGSYEQYF. This chain connects TRBV5-4 to TRBJ2-7; D is ambiguous. This CDR3 spans 14 amino acids. Germline-derived CDR1 and CDR2 are SGHNT and YYREEE (reference sequence). Trimming shortened V by 2 bases and J by 0 bases, and 9 bases separated the two germline ends.

Note on this clone: Other DNA sequences in the same sample also yield this CDR3. The genes are TRBV27 and TRBJ2-3; no definite D call. Germline-derived CDR1 and CDR2 are MNHEY and SMNVEV (reference sequence). Trimming stripped 5 bases from V and 0 bases from J, with 9 bases between. CDR3 length: 14 residues. The CDR3 loop is CASSLSASTDTQYF. Here the CDR3 DNA reads TGTGCCAGCAGTCTCAGCGCTAGCACAGATACGCAGTATTTT.

The chain carries TRBV9 and TRBJ2-7, with D possibly being TRBD2 (5 bases). Trimming took off 0 bases at V and 7 bases at J, with 14 bases between the two ends. This CDR3 region has 14 residues. Per the germline V gene, CDR1 is SGDLS and CDR2 is YYNGEE. The CDR3 sequence: CASSVESGTLEQYF. CDR3 nucleotide sequence: TGTGCCAGCAGCGTAGAAAGCGGAACACTGGAGCAGTACTTC.

V and J are TRBV11-3 and TRBJ1-1; D gene unclear. V shed 0 bases and J shed 6 bases, with 11 bases lying between them. The CDR3 covers 14 residues. Per germline, CDR1 SGHNT and CDR2 YENEEA. The CDR3 spells CASSLDETNAEAFF. The CDR3, as DNA: TGTGCCAGCAGCTTAGATGAAACAAACGCTGAAGCTTTCTTT.

The CDR3 region is CASGRTGGSNQPQHF. The CDR3 DNA sequence: TGTGCCAGTGGAAGGACAGGGGGGAGCAATCAGCCCCAGCATTTT. The rearrangement joins TRBV19 to TRBJ1-5; 10 bases map to TRBD1. Trimming removed 8 bases from V and 1 base from J; junction bases left unmatched: 5. The CDR3 sequence is 15 residues long. Germline V CDR1 and CDR2: LNHDA, SQIVND (reference sequence).

The sample holds one count of this clone. The rearrangement joins TRBV4-3 to TRBJ2-7; TRBD1 might be the D (6 bases). The CDR3 covers 16 residues. Germline CDR1 reads LGHNA; CDR2 reads YSLEER. Trimming took off 3 bases at V and 2 bases at J, with 17 bases between the two ends. The CDR3 sequence is CASSQGHLYSTYEQYF. The CDR3, as DNA: TGCGCCAGCAGCCAGGGACACCTGTATTCAACCTACGAGCAGTACTTC.

The chain is built from TRBV6-4 and TRBJ1-1, with D possibly TRBD1 on 5 matching bases. V lost 6 bases, J lost 3 bases, and 11 bases lay in between. The CDR3 has 13 amino acids. Germline assignment: CDR1 MRHNA and CDR2 SNTAGT. The CDR3 DNA reads as TGTGCCAGCAGACGGACGGGGGACACTGAAGCTTTCTTT. Translation gives CASRRTGDTEAFF.

The chain joins TRBV14 to TRBJ2-1, with D tentatively TRBD1 (6 bases). CDR3 length: 13 amino acids. Trimming took 0 bases from V and 9 from J, leaving 9 bases between them. Germline V gene data show CDR1 as SGHDN and CDR2 as FVKESK. The CDR3 region is CASSQELGGEQFF. In DNA form, the CDR3 reads TGTGCCAGCAGCCAAGAGTTAGGGGGTGAGCAGTTCTTC.

This clone was counted only a few times. This chain links TRBV5-1 with TRBJ2-1, with a possible D match to TRBD2 (5 bases). The CDR3 sequence is 15 residues long. Germline assignment: CDR1 SGHRS and CDR2 YFSETQ. With 4 bases removed from V and 0 bases from J, the gap between germline ends came to 11 bases. CDR3 region: CASSDWESSYNEQFF. The CDR3 nucleotides are TGCGCCAGCAGCGACTGGGAGAGCTCCTACAATGAGCAGTTCTTC.

The gene calls are TRBV6-5 and TRBJ2-7; D might be TRBD2 (7 bases). The V gene's germline CDR1 is MNHEY and CDR2 SVGAGI. The CDR3 is made up of 14 amino acids. The germline V and J ends were trimmed by 5 bases and 2 bases, with 13 bases remaining between them. The DNA of the CDR3 is TGTGCCAGCAGTACGCCGGGGGGCACCTACGAGCAGTACTTC. Encoded protein: CASSTPGGTYEQYF.

The CDR3 DNA reads TGTGCCAGCTCACCACTTTCCGGGACTGGGCACTCTAGCTCCTACGAGCAGTACTTC. Translated, it gives CASSPLSGTGHSSSYEQYF. The chain recombines TRBV18 with TRBJ2-7, with D possibly being TRBD2 (6 bases). Trimming removed 1 base from V and 0 bases from J, with 22 bases in between. Germline assignment: CDR1 KGHSH and CDR2 LQKENI. The CDR3 contains 19 residues.

This clone showed up just once. This chain uses TRBV6-4 with TRBJ1-3; weak D call: TRBD1 (5 bases). V shed 9 bases and J shed 0 bases, with 12 bases lying between them. Germline V gives CDR1 MRHNA, CDR2 SNTAGT. The CDR3 extends over 14 amino acids. The CDR3, as DNA: TGTGCCAGAGGACACCGAAGCTCTGGAAACACCATATATTTT. This gives the protein CARGHRSSGNTIYF.

The J gene is TRBJ2-1, the V gene TRBV6-5, with D maybe TRBD2 (7 bases). Germline V gives CDR1 MNHEY, CDR2 SVGAGI. Deletions cut 6 bases from V and 16 bases from J, with 19 bases between. CDR3 length equals 12 residues. CDR3 protein: CASSLWEGGPFF. CDR3 coding DNA: TGTGCCAGCAGCCTCTGGGAGGGGGGGCCCTTCTTC.

V is TRBV9 and J is TRBJ1-6; 10 bases agree with TRBD1. V lost 4 bases and J lost 7; bases outside the gene matches: 5. The CDR3 has 15 residues. Germline V gene lookup returns CDR1 SGDLS and CDR2 YYNGEE. Here the CDR3 DNA reads TGTGCCAGCAGCTACGACAGGGGGCTGAATTCACCCCTCCACTTT. Its protein product is CASSYDRGLNSPLHF.

V is TRBV19 and J is TRBJ1-2; D is unresolved. Germline V gene lookup returns CDR1 LNHDA and CDR2 SQIVND (reference sequence). Trimming removed 7 bases from V and 7 bases from J, with 13 bases in between. The CDR3 extends over 12 amino acids. Here the CDR3 reads CASKDDGVGYTF. CDR3 coding DNA: TGTGCCAGTAAGGATGACGGGGTTGGCTACACCTTC. The full variable domain, in which reference TRBV19 and TRBJ1-2 provide the parts outside the CDR3, is DGGITQSPKYLFRKEGQNVTLSCEQNLNHDAMYWYRQDPGQGLRLIYYSQIVNDFQKGDIAEGYSVSREKKESFPLTVTSAQKNPTAFYLCASKDDGVGYTFGSGTRLTVV.

With regard to this clone: A junction end diverges from the germline sequence, so it may reflect a read error. The gene calls are TRBV7-9 and TRBJ2-2; D unclear. The CDR3 runs 12 residues. CDR1 and CDR2 from the germline V gene are SEHNR and FQNEAQ (reference sequence). DNA of the CDR3: TGTGCCAGCACCTTAGACTTCCTAGTGCTGTTTTTT. Encoded protein: CASTLDFLVLFF.

V is TRBV19 and J is TRBJ1-6, with unresolved D. This CDR3 has 16 amino acids. V was cut by 1 base and J by 5 bases, with 12 bases left in between. CDR1 is LNHDA, CDR2 SQIVND, per germline (reference sequence). The CDR3 loop is CASSIGTEFDNSPLHF. In DNA form, the CDR3 reads TGTGCCAGTAGTATAGGAACAGAATTTGATAATTCACCCCTCCACTTT.

This chain joins TRBV5-1 and TRBJ1-2, with 8 bases fitting TRBD1. J gave up 1 base and V 5 bases, and 4 bases lay outside the gene matches. In germline, CDR1 is SGHRS, CDR2 YFSETQ. The CDR3 runs 14 residues. In DNA, the CDR3 is TGCGCCAGCAGGGTGGACAGGGATAACTATGGCTACACCTTC. This codes for CASRVDRDNYGYTF. Full variable domain (remainder filled in from reference TRBV5-1 and TRBJ1-2): KAGVTQTPRYLIKTRGQQVTLSCSPISGHRSVSWYQQTPGQGLQFLFEYFSETQRNKGNFPGRFSGRQFSNSRSEMNVSTLELGDSALYLCASRVDRDNYGYTFGSGTRLTVV.

V and J are TRBV9 and TRBJ2-1, with TRBD2 identical over 8 bases. The V and J ends lost 4 bases and 3 bases, in that order; junction bases with no gene match: 6. The CDR3 is made up of 15 amino acids. In germline, CDR1 is SGDLS, CDR2 YYNGEE. The CDR3 sequence: CASSQGGTSYNEQFF. CDR3 sequence (DNA): TGTGCCAGCAGCCAAGGGGGGACTAGCTACAATGAGCAGTTCTTC.

The chain recombines TRBV5-1 with TRBJ2-6; 9 bases agree with TRBD1. The CDR3 consists of 17 residues. Germline lookup yields CDR1 SGHRS and CDR2 YFSETQ. V lost 3 bases and J lost 3; bases outside the gene matches: 7. The CDR3 DNA reads TGCGCCAGCAGCTCCACAGGGGGCGCGGGTGGGGCCAACGTCCTGACTTTC. This gives the protein CASSSTGGAGGANVLTF. Full variable domain (outside the CDR3, taken from reference TRBV5-1 and TRBJ2-6): KAGVTQTPRYLIKTRGQQVTLSCSPISGHRSVSWYQQTPGQGLQFLFEYFSETQRNKGNFPGRFSGRQFSNSRSEMNVSTLELGDSALYLCASSSTGGAGGANVLTFGAGSRLTVL.

The chain is built from TRBV7-9 and TRBJ2-3; 9 bases are shared with TRBD1. The length of the CDR3 is 16 residues. Germline V gene sequence: CDR1 SEHNR, CDR2 FQNEAQ (reference sequence). V trimming: 4 bases; J trimming: 4 bases; junction bases outside the gene matches: 9. CDR3 in amino acids: CASSSTGTGYSDTQYF. The CDR3 DNA follows: TGTGCCAGCAGCTCAACCGGGACAGGGTACTCAGATACGCAGTATTTT.

The chain has TRBV27 and TRBJ2-3; D remains unclear. V shed 5 bases and J shed 6 bases, with 9 bases lying between them. CDR3 length equals 12 residues. Germline V CDR1 and CDR2: MNHEY, SMNVEV (reference sequence). This chain's CDR3 is CASSNAADTQYF. The CDR3 DNA reads TGTGCCAGCAGTAACGCTGCGGATACGCAGTATTTT.

This rearrangement joins TRBV6-2 or TRBV6-3 to TRBJ1-5; TRBD1 is a possible D gene (5 bases). CDR1 and CDR2 (germline): MNHEY, SVGEGT. The CDR3 spans 14 residues. V lost 5 bases to trimming and J lost 2 bases, with 10 bases between them. CDR3 nucleotides: TGTGCCAGCAGTCTGGGGCTGGGCAATCAGCCCCAGCATTTT. It specifies CASSLGLGNQPQHF.

The V and J genes are TRBV5-1 and TRBJ2-5; TRBD2 aligns across 9 bases. Germline values: CDR1 SGHRS, CDR2 YFSETQ. This CDR3 spans 16 amino acids. V shed 0 bases and J 0 bases; nucleotides not matched to a gene: 3. The CDR3 spells CASSLGLAGHQETQYF. The CDR3 coding sequence is TGCGCCAGCAGCTTGGGGCTAGCGGGGCACCAAGAGACCCAGTACTTC. Using reference TRBV5-1 and TRBJ2-5 for the parts outside the CDR3, the full variable domain is KAGVTQTPRYLIKTRGQQVTLSCSPISGHRSVSWYQQTPGQGLQFLFEYFSETQRNKGNFPGRFSGRQFSNSRSEMNVSTLELGDSALYLCASSLGLAGHQETQYFGPGTRLLVL.

The chain has TRBV5-1 and TRBJ2-3; D is unclear. Germline CDR1 and CDR2: SGHRS and YFSETQ. The CDR3 is made up of 15 amino acids. The V and J ends lost 0 bases and 3 bases respectively, with 11 bases between them. This chain's CDR3 is CASSLDGSATDTQYF. Here the CDR3 DNA reads TGCGCCAGCAGCTTGGACGGGTCAGCTACAGATACGCAGTATTTT.